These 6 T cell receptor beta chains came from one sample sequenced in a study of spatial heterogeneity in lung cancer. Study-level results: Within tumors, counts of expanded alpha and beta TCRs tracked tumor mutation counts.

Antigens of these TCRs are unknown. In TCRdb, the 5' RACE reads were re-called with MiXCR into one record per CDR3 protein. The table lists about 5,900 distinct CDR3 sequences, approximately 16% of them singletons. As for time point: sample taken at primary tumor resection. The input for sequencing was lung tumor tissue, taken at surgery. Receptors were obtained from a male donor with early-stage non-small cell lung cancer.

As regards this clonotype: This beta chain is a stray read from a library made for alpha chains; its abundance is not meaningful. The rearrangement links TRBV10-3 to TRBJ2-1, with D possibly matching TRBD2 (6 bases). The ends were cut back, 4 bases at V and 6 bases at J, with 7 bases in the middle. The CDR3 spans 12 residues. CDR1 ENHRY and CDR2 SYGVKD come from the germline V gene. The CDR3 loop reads CAISATSNEQFF. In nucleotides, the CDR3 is TGTGCCATCAGTGCGACTAGCAATGAGCAGTTCTTC.

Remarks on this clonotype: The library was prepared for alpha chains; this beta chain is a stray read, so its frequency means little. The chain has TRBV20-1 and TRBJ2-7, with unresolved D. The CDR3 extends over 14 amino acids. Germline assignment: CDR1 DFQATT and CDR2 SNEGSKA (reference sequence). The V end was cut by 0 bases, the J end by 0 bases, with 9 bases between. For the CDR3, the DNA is TGCAGTGCTAGAGACAGGCCAAGCTCCTACGAGCAGTACTTC. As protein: CSARDRPSSYEQYF.

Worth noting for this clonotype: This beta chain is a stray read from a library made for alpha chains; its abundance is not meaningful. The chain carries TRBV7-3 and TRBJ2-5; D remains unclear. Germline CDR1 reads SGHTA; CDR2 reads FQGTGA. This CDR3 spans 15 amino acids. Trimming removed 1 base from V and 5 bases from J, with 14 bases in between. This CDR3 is CASSLMGSTGETQYF. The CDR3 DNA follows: TGTGCCAGCAGCTTAATGGGCAGCACCGGGGAGACCCAGTACTTC. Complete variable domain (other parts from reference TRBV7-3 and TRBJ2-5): GAGVSQTPSNKVTEKGKYVELRCDPISGHTALYWYRQSLGQGPEFLIYFQGTGAADDSGLPNDRFFAVRPEGSVSTLKIQRTERGDSAVYLCASSLMGSTGETQYFGPGTRLLVL.

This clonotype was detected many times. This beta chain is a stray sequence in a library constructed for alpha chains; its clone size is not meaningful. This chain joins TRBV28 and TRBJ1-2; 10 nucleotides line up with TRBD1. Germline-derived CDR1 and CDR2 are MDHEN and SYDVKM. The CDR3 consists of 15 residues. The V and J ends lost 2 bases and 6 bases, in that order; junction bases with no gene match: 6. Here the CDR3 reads CASSLTDRGRDGYTF. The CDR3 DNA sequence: TGTGCCAGCAGTTTAACAGACAGGGGGCGGGATGGCTACACCTTC.

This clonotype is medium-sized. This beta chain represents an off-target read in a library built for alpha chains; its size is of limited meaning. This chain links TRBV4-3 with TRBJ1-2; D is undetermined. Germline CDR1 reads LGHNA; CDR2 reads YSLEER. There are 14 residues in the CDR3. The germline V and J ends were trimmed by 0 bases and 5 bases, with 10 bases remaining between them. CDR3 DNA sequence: TGCGCCAGCAGCCAAGATTTTGGGGATTATGGCTACACCTTC. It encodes CASSQDFGDYGYTF.

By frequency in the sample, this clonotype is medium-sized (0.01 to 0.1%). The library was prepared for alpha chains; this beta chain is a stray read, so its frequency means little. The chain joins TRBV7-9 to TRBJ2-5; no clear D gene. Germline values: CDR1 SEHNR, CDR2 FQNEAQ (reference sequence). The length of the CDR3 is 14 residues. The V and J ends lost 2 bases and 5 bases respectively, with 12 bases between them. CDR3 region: CASSLRAGLETQYF. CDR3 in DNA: TGTGCCAGCAGCTTACGAGCAGGCCTCGAGACCCAGTACTTC.